The 30 T cell receptor beta chains given below trace back to one sample, sequenced in a study of cytomegalovirus exposure and HLA in healthy donors (dated by TCRdb to 2015 to 2018). The library relied on the immunoSEQ multiplex PCR assay. The multiplex PCR relied on a mix of 60 forward primers for TCR Vbeta segments and 13 reverse primers for TCR Jbeta segments. TCRdb re-hosts the immuneACCESS table, in-frame sequences only. Its copies lack some clones; in the studies checked, an unresolved V gene accounts for under half of them, and the cause for the rest is not known. The table for this sample lists about 130,000 clones; roughly three quarters of them were counted only once. The ten top clones hold 2.2% of the sample. Material for sequencing was PBMCs. These receptors were collected from a man aged 25 to 40 in good health and CMV-seronegative.

The J gene is TRBJ1-2, the V gene TRBV6-5, with D perhaps TRBD1 (6 bases). Trimming pared 2 bases from V and 3 bases from J, leaving 13 bases between. Germline V gives CDR1 MNHEY, CDR2 SVGAGI. The CDR3 consists of 15 residues. The CDR3 nucleotides are TGTGCCAGCAGTTACCTTAACAGGGACGACTATGGCTACACCTTC. It encodes CASSYLNRDDYGYTF.

The genes are TRBV5-1 and TRBJ2-7; D is perhaps TRBD2 (6 bases). Germline values: CDR1 SGHRS, CDR2 YFSETQ. The CDR3 is made up of 15 amino acids. The V end was cut by 4 bases, the J end by 3 bases, with 17 bases between. The CDR3 DNA is TGCGCCAGCAGCCCTGCCTGGGCGGGGTTCTACGAGCAGTACTTC. Amino acids: CASSPAWAGFYEQYF.

This clone has only one observation. This chain connects TRBV7-2 to TRBJ2-1; D is possibly TRBD1 (5 bases). Germline values: CDR1 SGHTA, CDR2 FQGNSA. Trimming removed 2 bases at V and 9 bases at J, with 11 bases between. There are 13 residues in the CDR3. CDR3 bases: TGTGCCAGCAGCTTAACGACAGCTAGTGAGCAGTTCTTC. Protein product: CASSLTTASEQFF.

The rearrangement links TRBV19 to TRBJ2-7; 11 nucleotides agree with TRBD2. This CDR3 contains 17 residues. Trimming at V came to 5 bases and at J to 0 bases, leaving 9 bases not matched to a gene. The germline V gene has CDR1 LNHDA and CDR2 SQIVND (reference sequence). The CDR3 DNA reads TGTGCCAGTAGTTCTCCCCCCGGGACTAGCGGCTCCTACGAGCAGTACTTC. Its translation: CASSSPPGTSGSYEQYF.

The chain carries TRBV4-1 and TRBJ2-3; 10 bases match TRBD1. The ends lost 5 bases at V and 3 bases at J; junction bases unmatched: 8. CDR3 length: 16 amino acids. Looked up from germline, CDR1 is MGHRA and CDR2 is YSYEKL. CDR3 in DNA: TGCGCCAGCAGCTTCCGTGGGGACAGGGGAACAGATACGCAGTATTTT. This encodes CASSFRGDRGTDTQYF.

The J gene is TRBJ2-5, the V gene TRBV5-4; D might be TRBD1 (6 bases). The CDR3 covers 15 residues. Per germline, CDR1 SGHNT and CDR2 YYREEE (reference sequence). The V and J ends lost 3 bases and 5 bases respectively, with 17 bases between them. CDR3: CASSSGRNQGETQYF. CDR3 bases: TGTGCCAGCAGCTCAGGCCGGAACCAGGGGGAGACCCAGTACTTC.

This clone has just a few counts. The chain links TRBV7-2 to TRBJ2-7; D possibly corresponds to TRBD2 (5 bases). Trimming removed 1 base from V and 2 bases from J, with 12 bases in between. CDR1 is SGHTA, CDR2 FQGNSA, per germline. The CDR3 has 15 amino acids. The CDR3, as DNA: TGTGCCAGCAGCTTAGGGGTTACTAGTGCCTACGAGCAGTACTTC. Residues: CASSLGVTSAYEQYF.

V usage is TRBV27 and J usage is TRBJ2-5; 8 bases align to TRBD1. The CDR3 length is 14 residues. Germline V gene sequence: CDR1 MNHEY, CDR2 SMNVEV (reference sequence). V lost 5 bases to trimming and J lost 5 bases; unmatched junction nucleotides: 7. CDR3 sequence reads: CASSNRGVKETQYF. The CDR3 DNA sequence: TGTGCCAGCAGTAACAGGGGGGTAAAGGAGACCCAGTACTTC.

This clone was detected only a few times. V and J are TRBV6-1 and TRBJ1-1, with D perhaps matching TRBD1 (6 bases). Per germline, CDR1 MNHNS and CDR2 SASEGT. Deletions cut 2 bases from V and 3 bases from J, with 10 bases between. The CDR3 is 14 residues long. Here the CDR3 reads CASSESGGYTEAFF. For the CDR3, the DNA is TGTGCCAGCAGTGAAAGTGGGGGCTACACTGAAGCTTTCTTT.

This clone was seen a handful of times. V usage is TRBV7-9 and J usage is TRBJ2-3; possible D gene TRBD2, 5 bases. The CDR3 sequence is 17 residues long. Trimming removed 7 bases at V and 0 bases at J, with 20 bases between. Germline CDR1 is SEHNR and CDR2 is FQNEAQ (reference sequence). CDR3 loop: CASNGPFASSSTDTQYF. Here the CDR3 DNA reads TGTGCCAGCAACGGACCTTTTGCTAGCAGTAGCACAGATACGCAGTATTTT.

This clone was detected only a few times. This chain uses TRBV19 with TRBJ2-1, with 10 bases matching TRBD2. Per the germline V gene, CDR1 is LNHDA and CDR2 is SQIVND (reference sequence). CDR3 size: 15 residues. The J segment lost 8 bases and the V segment lost 3 bases, leaving 7 bases of the junction unmatched. The CDR3 DNA follows: TGTGCCAGTAGTATCTCAGCGGGAGGGTTCCATGAGCAGTTCTTC. This translates into CASSISAGGFHEQFF.

In its sample, this clone was seen once. The rearrangement joins TRBV4-1 to TRBJ2-1; D may be TRBD2 (6 bases). Germline lookup yields CDR1 MGHRA and CDR2 YSYEKL. V was cut by 4 bases and J by 6 bases, with 16 bases left in between. This CDR3 has 15 amino acids. Here the CDR3 reads CASSRRREGINEQFF. The DNA for the CDR3 is TGCGCCAGCAGCCGGCGGCGGGAAGGGATCAATGAGCAGTTCTTC.

V usage is TRBV5-6 and J usage is TRBJ2-5, with D maybe TRBD2 (7 bases). The end of the DNA aligns better with TRBJ2-7, so the J call may be wrong. Germline CDR1 reads SGHDT; CDR2 reads YYEEEE. The CDR3 runs to 14 residues. The CDR3 is CASSLGGGGSEQYF. Here the CDR3 DNA reads TGTGCCAGCAGCTTGGGAGGGGGGGGGTCCGAGCAGTACTTC.

The J gene is TRBJ1-6, the V gene TRBV4-1, with 8 bases that match TRBD1. Germline CDR1 reads MGHRA; CDR2 reads YSYEKL. The junction had 11 bases not matched to a gene; V was cut back by 0 bases and J by 7 bases. The CDR3 extends over 18 amino acids. The CDR3 region is CASSQDAQGARANSPLHF. Here the CDR3 DNA reads TGCGCCAGCAGCCAAGATGCGCAGGGGGCCAGGGCAAATTCACCCCTCCACTTT.

The chain carries TRBV5-5 and TRBJ2-5, with D tentatively TRBD2 (5 bases). This CDR3 is 13 amino acids long. Germline-derived CDR1 and CDR2 are SGHKS and YYEKEE (reference sequence). Trimming pared 1 base from V and 4 bases from J, leaving 8 bases between. The CDR3 sequence is CASSLRTPETQYF. CDR3 coding DNA: TGTGCCAGCAGCTTGAGGACTCCAGAGACCCAGTACTTC.

The chain links TRBV7-9 to TRBJ2-7; D is possibly TRBD2 (7 bases). Trimming stripped 7 bases from V and 1 base from J, with 17 bases between. Per germline, CDR1 SEHNR and CDR2 FQNEAQ (reference sequence). The CDR3 has 15 amino acids. The CDR3 bases are TGTGCCAGCAACGACGGGGGGAGGGGGTCCTACGAGCAGTACTTC. It is translated as CASNDGGRGSYEQYF.

This rearrangement joins TRBV4-1 to TRBJ2-7, with 7 bases matching TRBD1. CDR3 length: 16 residues. Germline lookup yields CDR1 MGHRA and CDR2 YSYEKL. Losses at the gene ends were 1 base for V and 4 bases for J; bases not matched to a gene: 10. In DNA, the CDR3 is TGCGCCAGCAGCCAAGCGGCGCAGGGGGTATCGTACGAGCAGTACTTC. Translating it yields CASSQAAQGVSYEQYF.

V and J are TRBV7-8 and TRBJ2-1, with D possibly TRBD2 on 5 matching bases. Germline CDR1 is SGHVS and CDR2 is FQNEAQ. V lost 5 bases to trimming and J lost 7 bases, with 21 bases between them. The CDR3 extends over 16 amino acids. CDR3: CASSGLGLLGGNEQFF. As DNA, the CDR3 is TGTGCCAGCAGCGGCTTAGGACTGTTGGGCGGGAATGAGCAGTTCTTC. Looking up the rest from reference TRBV7-8 and TRBJ2-1 gives the full variable domain: GAGVSQSPRYKVAKRGQDVALRCDPISGHVSLFWYQQALGQGPEFLTYFQNEAQLDKSGLPSDRFFAERPEGSVSTLKIQRTQQEDSAVYLCASSGLGLLGGNEQFFGPGTRLTVL.

V is TRBV30 and J is TRBJ2-1; the match to TRBD2 covers 15 bases. Germline V CDR1 and CDR2: GTSNPN, SVGIG (reference sequence). V lost 0 bases to trimming and J lost 12 bases; unmatched junction nucleotides: 3. This CDR3 has 14 residues. The CDR3 DNA reads TGTGCCTGGAGTGTGGGACTAGCGGGAGGTCGGCAGTTCTTC. Its protein product is CAWSVGLAGGRQFF.

The chain couples TRBV7-2 to TRBJ1-5, with TRBD1 as a possible D gene (5 bases). The germline V gene encodes CDR1 SGHTA and CDR2 FQGNSA. The V end lost 5 bases, the J end lost 6 bases, and 17 bases lay between the germline ends. The CDR3 loop spans 15 amino acids. DNA of the CDR3: TGTGCCAGCAGCCCGTCGGAAGGGGCCCGTCAGCCCCAGCATTTT. The encoded protein is CASSPSEGARQPQHF.

This clone was counted ten times or more. This chain connects TRBV7-8 to TRBJ1-1; D unclear. CDR3 length equals 14 residues. Germline values: CDR1 SGHVS, CDR2 FQNEAQ. Trimming stripped 5 bases from V and 0 bases from J, with 10 bases between. CDR3 sequence: CASSHYIMNTEAFF. CDR3 sequence (DNA): TGTGCCAGCAGCCACTATATTATGAACACTGAAGCTTTCTTT.

The chain carries TRBV7-2 and TRBJ2-5; D remains ambiguous. The CDR3 runs to 13 residues. The V end was cut by 2 bases, the J end by 1 base, with 5 bases between. Germline values: CDR1 SGHTA, CDR2 FQGNSA. The CDR3 nucleotides are TGTGCCAGCAGCTTACCCAGCCAAGAGACCCAGTACTTC. Protein sequence: CASSLPSQETQYF.

The rearrangement links TRBV7-9 to TRBJ1-1; tentatively, D is TRBD1 (6 bases). The CDR3 has 14 amino acids. Trimming left V 5 bases short and J 4 bases short, with 14 bases between. Germline V gene data show CDR1 as SEHNR and CDR2 as FQNEAQ (reference sequence). CDR3 bases: TGTGCCAGCAGCCCCCAAACAGGGTCCACTGAAGCTTTCTTT. It is translated as CASSPQTGSTEAFF.

This rearrangement joins TRBV2 to TRBJ2-3; maybe TRBD1 (5 bases). Germline V lookup: CDR1 SNHLY, CDR2 FYNNEI. V dropped 4 bases and J dropped 2 bases, with 16 bases sitting between them. CDR3 length: 16 residues. The CDR3 spells CASSGGLGHTTDTQYF. DNA for the CDR3: TGTGCCAGCAGTGGTGGGTTGGGGCACACCACAGATACGCAGTATTTT. The complete variable domain, with remaining parts taken from reference TRBV2 and TRBJ2-3, reads EPEVTQTPSHQVTQMGQEVILRCVPISNHLYFYWYRQILGQKVEFLVSFYNNEISEKSEIFDDQFSVERPDGSNFTLKIRSTKLEDSAMYFCASSGGLGHTTDTQYFGPGTRLTVL.

The chain is built from TRBV11-3 and TRBJ2-5; maybe TRBD2 (6 bases). This CDR3 has 15 amino acids. V was trimmed by 5 bases and J by 3 bases, leaving 16 bases between them. Looked up from germline, CDR1 is SGHNT and CDR2 is YENEEA. CDR3: CASSPGTGQEETQYF. As DNA, the CDR3 is TGTGCCAGCAGCCCAGGGACTGGACAAGAAGAGACCCAGTACTTC.

This chain joins TRBV9 and TRBJ2-3; TRBD2 might be the D (6 bases). Germline V gives CDR1 SGDLS, CDR2 YYNGEE. CDR3 length: 14 amino acids. Trimming pared 1 base from V and 5 bases from J, leaving 11 bases between. The CDR3 nucleotides read TGTGCCAGCAGCGTAAGTTCTAGCGTAGATACGCAGTATTTT. It yields the protein CASSVSSSVDTQYF.

This clone was seen a handful of times. The rearrangement links TRBV6-5 to TRBJ2-3, with no clear D. Germline V gene data show CDR1 as MNHEY and CDR2 as SVGAGI. V was shortened by 2 bases and J by 2 bases, with 8 bases between the two germline ends. The CDR3 has 14 amino acids. CDR3 sequence reads: CASSYRESTDTQYF. CDR3 DNA: TGTGCCAGCAGTTACAGAGAATCCACAGATACGCAGTATTTT.

This clone has just a few counts. The rearrangement joins TRBV4-1 to TRBJ1-4, with TRBD1 identical over 10 bases. V shed 1 base, J shed 8 bases, and the junction held 4 bases outside the gene matches. CDR3 size: 15 residues. The germline V gene has CDR1 MGHRA and CDR2 YSYEKL. Here the CDR3 DNA reads TGCGCCAGCAGCCAAGGACAGGGGGCTGGCGAAAAACTGTTTTTT. Protein: CASSQGQGAGEKLFF.

The CDR3 region is CASSFPIRTDTQYF. The CDR3 DNA sequence: TGTGCCAGCAGTTTCCCTATCCGCACAGATACGCAGTATTTT. V usage is TRBV6-6 and J usage is TRBJ2-3, with D hard to call. Germline-derived CDR1 and CDR2 are MNHNY and SVGAGI (reference sequence). Trimming removed 4 bases at V and 1 base at J, with 9 bases between. The CDR3 extends over 14 amino acids.

This rearrangement joins TRBV28 to TRBJ1-5; 7 bases are shared with TRBD1. Germline loops: CDR1 MDHEN, CDR2 SYDVKM. The J segment lost 4 bases and the V segment lost 3 bases, leaving 9 bases of the junction unmatched. There are 16 residues in the CDR3. CDR3 sequence reads: CASSFNPTGPNQPQHF. In DNA, the CDR3 is TGTGCCAGCAGTTTCAATCCGACAGGGCCTAATCAGCCCCAGCATTTT.